This T cell receptor beta chain emerged from a study of cytomegalovirus exposure and HLA in healthy donors. This clone was seen only a few times. Antigen specificity is unknown. Repertoires were generated with immunoSEQ multiplex PCR, while TCRdb's copy carries only in-frame clones and drops some. This repertoire shows approximately 210,000 clones, roughly 88% found once; its top ten account for more than 1.2%. Study observations and caveats: The tendency of first-cohort TCR clusters to co-occur in the roughly 110 validation repertoires was identified by a subsequent analysis. Specific recognition of CMV antigens was confirmed in vitro for a few chains (all CMV-associated). Published work reported that the classifier diagnosed cytomegalovirus status with high specificity and sensitivity.

The CDR3 contains 17 residues. The ends were cut back, 4 bases at V and 4 bases at J, with 23 bases in the middle. Germline V gives CDR1 MGHRA, CDR2 YSYEKL. The chain has TRBV4-1 and TRBJ2-7, with a weak D call TRBD2 (6 bases). This receptor was taken from a woman aged 18-29 years in good health and CMV-seronegative. Sequencing used PBMCs. DNA for the CDR3: TGCGCCAGCAGCCGCATCCCGTTGGTAGCGGACACTTACGAGCAGTACTTC. Residues: CASSRIPLVADTYEQYF.